The 26 T cell receptor beta chains below come from one sample, sequenced in a study of Tregs in tolerant kidney transplant recipients. Related graft donors supplied nonmyeloablative bone marrow transplants, and mixed chimerism was transient. The assay was immunoSEQ multiplex PCR, and TCRdb's table has in-frame clones only and misses some. The table shows 90,000 or so clones, with more than 85% occurring only once. The sequences come from CD4+ T cells from blood (PBMCs), collected 12 months after the transplant. The receptors were gathered from a human patient who received a combined kidney and bone marrow transplant. Part of the T cells may come from the graft donor.

The V and J genes are TRBV5-4 and TRBJ2-5, with D possibly being TRBD1 (5 bases). The CDR3 loop spans 14 amino acids. With 0 bases removed from V and 1 base from J, the gap between germline ends came to 7 bases. CDR1 is SGHNT and CDR2 is YYREEE in the germline V gene (reference sequence). This CDR3 reads CASSLGRAQETQYF. DNA for the CDR3: TGTGCCAGCAGCTTGGGCAGGGCCCAAGAGACCCAGTACTTC.

The chain links TRBV2 to TRBJ1-5, with 8 bases aligning to TRBD1. The CDR3 extends over 14 amino acids. Looked up from germline, CDR1 is SNHLY and CDR2 is FYNNEI. Losses at the gene ends were 4 bases for V and 6 bases for J; bases not matched to a gene: 5. In DNA form, the CDR3 reads TGTGCCAGCAGTGTACTGACAGGGGTTCAGCCCCAGCATTTT. Translated: CASSVLTGVQPQHF.

The CDR3 reads CASSLLLAGFNTGELFF. The CDR3 DNA is TGTGCCAGCAGCTTGCTTCTAGCGGGTTTTAACACCGGGGAGCTGTTTTTT. The chain links TRBV5-4 to TRBJ2-2; TRBD2 matches at 8 bases. V lost 1 base and J lost 2; bases outside the gene matches: 7. This CDR3 region has 17 residues. The germline V gene encodes CDR1 SGHNT and CDR2 YYREEE (reference sequence).

V usage is TRBV27 and J usage is TRBJ2-4; TRBD1 aligns across 9 bases. There are 16 residues in the CDR3. Unmatched junction bases numbered 7, after V lost 5 bases and J lost 2 bases. Germline CDR1 and CDR2: MNHEY and SMNVEV (reference sequence). In DNA form, the CDR3 reads TGTGCCAGCAGTCGCGGACAGGGGTTTACCAAAAACATTCAGTACTTC. Residues: CASSRGQGFTKNIQYF.

The chain recombines TRBV7-3 with TRBJ2-2, with 10 bases lining up with TRBD2. V shed 5 bases, J shed 5 bases, and the junction held 5 bases outside the gene matches. This CDR3 region has 15 residues. The germline V gene encodes CDR1 SGHTA and CDR2 FQGTGA. In DNA, the CDR3 is TGTGCCAGCAGCGCGCTAGCGGGAGAAACCGGGGAGCTGTTTTTT. Protein sequence: CASSALAGETGELFF.

The chain uses TRBV5-6 and TRBJ2-3, with 14 bases identical to TRBD2. Germline V CDR1 and CDR2: SGHDT, YYEEEE. Trimming removed 5 bases from V and 4 bases from J; junction bases left unmatched: 6. The CDR3 covers 16 residues. The DNA of the CDR3 is TGTGCCAGCAGGAGACTAGCGGGAGGGGTGGCAGATACGCAGTATTTT. Protein sequence: CASRRLAGGVADTQYF.

This chain links TRBV6-5 with TRBJ2-3; possible D gene TRBD2, 5 bases. The V gene lost 6 bases and the J gene lost 4 bases, with 14 bases spanning the gap. This CDR3 spans 14 amino acids. Germline CDR1 and CDR2: MNHEY and SVGAGI. CDR3 in amino acids: CASRRGIGADTQYF. CDR3 sequence (DNA): TGTGCCAGCAGACGAGGGATCGGGGCAGATACGCAGTATTTT.

The chain has TRBV19 and TRBJ2-3, with unresolved D. V was clipped by 5 bases and J by 4 bases, with 10 bases between them. The CDR3 sequence is 13 residues long. Germline CDR1 is LNHDA and CDR2 is SQIVND (reference sequence). The DNA for the CDR3 is TGTGCCAGTAGTGTCGTGGGCCCAGATACGCAGTATTTT. This translates into CASSVVGPDTQYF.

This clone was found a few times. This chain uses TRBV10-3 with TRBJ1-4, with D unresolved. The V end was cut by 3 bases, the J end by 7 bases, with 15 bases between. The CDR3 spans 15 residues. CDR1 and CDR2 from the germline V gene are ENHRY and SYGVKD. The chain's CDR3 is CAISERQTSSEKLFF. The CDR3 nucleotides are TGTGCCATCAGTGAAAGGCAGACAAGCTCTGAAAAACTGTTTTTT.

J is TRBJ1-2 and V is TRBV18, with D hard to call. CDR3 length equals 15 residues. V was trimmed by 3 bases and J by 4 bases, leaving 15 bases between them. Per the germline V gene, CDR1 is KGHSH and CDR2 is LQKENI. CDR3 sequence: CASSPQSQASYGYTF. The CDR3 coding sequence is TGTGCCAGCTCACCCCAAAGCCAGGCGAGCTATGGCTACACCTTC.

The V gene is TRBV2, the J gene TRBJ2-3; 12 positions agree with TRBD2. The germline V gene encodes CDR1 SNHLY and CDR2 FYNNEI. After removal of 4 bases from V and 4 bases from J, the junction contained 12 bases not matched to a gene. This CDR3 region has 18 residues. CDR3 loop: CASSGLMPTSGSSDTQYF. Written as DNA, the CDR3 is TGTGCCAGCAGTGGATTAATGCCGACTAGCGGGAGCTCAGATACGCAGTATTTT.

The J gene is TRBJ1-2, the V gene TRBV29-1; D unresolved. V lost 6 bases and J lost 0, with 5 bases in between. CDR1 is SQVTM and CDR2 is ANQGSEA in the germline V gene. CDR3 length: 11 amino acids. CDR3 nucleotides: TGCAGCGTACTGTCTAACTATGGCTACACCTTC. It encodes CSVLSNYGYTF.

V is TRBV28 and J is TRBJ1-2; no firm D call. The germline CDR1 and CDR2 sequences are MDHEN and SYDVKM. Trimming stripped 7 bases from V and 4 bases from J, with 10 bases between. There are 12 residues in the CDR3. The CDR3 loop reads CASIGKGYGYTF. CDR3 in DNA: TGTGCCAGCATCGGGAAGGGCTATGGCTACACCTTC.

V and J are TRBV23-1 and TRBJ1-1, with D hard to call. TRBV23-1 is labeled an ORF, and its function is uncertain. Trimming removed 3 bases from V and 11 bases from J, with 10 bases in between. CDR3 length: 11 residues. The CDR3 is CASSHHQFAFF. CDR3 DNA sequence: TGCGCCAGCAGTCATCACCAGTTTGCTTTCTTT.

With respect to this clone: The sample carries other DNA sequences with the same CDR3. This chain links TRBV2 with TRBJ1-6; TRBD1 matches 7 bases. The CDR3 covers 13 residues. Losses at the gene ends were 10 bases for V and 5 bases for J; bases not matched to a gene: 5. From germline, CDR1 is SNHLY and CDR2 FYNNEI. CDR3 region: CAIPTGNNSPLHF. For the CDR3, the DNA is TGTGCCATCCCGACAGGGAATAATTCACCCCTCCACTTT.

The chain couples TRBV7-9 to TRBJ2-1, with 10 bases matching TRBD1. The CDR3 contains 17 residues. J lost 0 bases, V lost 5 bases, and 7 bases had no gene match. From germline, CDR1 is SEHNR and CDR2 FQNEAQ (reference sequence). The CDR3 protein is CASSIDWTGGSYNEQFF. The CDR3 DNA reads TGTGCCAGCAGCATAGACTGGACAGGGGGCTCCTACAATGAGCAGTTCTTC.

The genes are TRBV28 and TRBJ1-2; D unclear. The CDR3 consists of 15 residues. V lost 4 bases, J lost 5 bases, and 17 bases lay in between. Germline CDR1 reads MDHEN; CDR2 reads SYDVKM. In DNA, the CDR3 is TGTGCCAGCAGTTCCCTCAAGAAACTTAGATATGGCTACACCTTC. Its protein product is CASSSLKKLRYGYTF.

This rearrangement joins TRBV6-4 to TRBJ2-7, with 8 bases fitting TRBD2. This CDR3 comprises 14 residues. The germline V gene has CDR1 MRHNA and CDR2 SNTAGT. The ends lost 6 bases at V and 0 bases at J; junction bases unmatched: 4. CDR3 sequence reads: CASRLAGSSYEQYF. CDR3 sequence (DNA): TGTGCCAGCAGGTTAGCGGGGAGCTCCTACGAGCAGTACTTC.

V and J are TRBV30 and TRBJ1-6; unclear D gene. Looked up from germline, CDR1 is GTSNPN and CDR2 is SVGIG (reference sequence). V was trimmed by 0 bases and J by 2 bases, leaving 5 bases between them. This CDR3 has 14 residues. CDR3 DNA sequence: TGTGCCTGGAGTGTACTGCCCTATAATTCACCCCTCCACTTT. Protein product: CAWSVLPYNSPLHF.

The genes are TRBV9 and TRBJ2-1; 7 bases agree with TRBD1. V lost 8 bases to trimming and J lost 7 bases; unmatched junction nucleotides: 6. Germline V gene sequence: CDR1 SGDLS, CDR2 YYNGEE. The CDR3 is 12 amino acids. CDR3 sequence: CARGQWRNEQFF. The CDR3 region has the DNA TGTGCCAGGGGACAGTGGCGTAATGAGCAGTTCTTC.

CDR3: CASSVRGDTQYF. CDR3 sequence (DNA): TGTGCCAGCAGCGTTAGGGGAGATACGCAGTATTTT. V is TRBV9 and J is TRBJ2-3; the D gene is possibly TRBD1 (5 bases). The germline V and J ends were trimmed by 2 bases and 5 bases, with 6 bases remaining between them. The CDR3 runs to 12 residues. Germline V CDR1 and CDR2: SGDLS, YYNGEE.

The chain couples TRBV15 to TRBJ2-6, with 11 bases lining up with TRBD1. J lost 1 base, V lost 5 bases, and 4 bases had no gene match. The germline gives CDR1 LNHNV, CDR2 YYDKDF (reference sequence). The CDR3 loop spans 17 amino acids. CDR3 in amino acids: CATSRDRGTSGANVLTF. The DNA of the CDR3 is TGTGCCACCAGCCGGGACAGGGGGACGTCTGGGGCCAACGTCCTGACTTTC. Looking up the rest from reference TRBV15 and TRBJ2-6 gives the full variable domain: DAMVIQNPRYQVTQFGKPVTLSCSQTLNHNVMYWYQQKSSQAPKLLFHYYDKDFNNEADTPDNFQSRRPNTSFCFLDIRSPGLGDTAMYLCATSRDRGTSGANVLTFGAGSRLTVL.

The rearrangement joins TRBV5-1 to TRBJ2-7; the D gene is possibly TRBD1 (5 bases). Germline V CDR1 and CDR2: SGHRS, YFSETQ. The V and J ends lost 3 bases and 6 bases respectively, with 13 bases between them. This CDR3 spans 13 amino acids. In nucleotides, the CDR3 is TGCGCCAGCAGCTCGGACCCAAGGGGCGAGCAGTACTTC. This sequence encodes CASSSDPRGEQYF.

The CDR3 DNA is TGTGCCAGCTCACCCGTTATCAGCGGGGGGCCGGATACGCAGTATTTT. As protein: CASSPVISGGPDTQYF. The chain uses TRBV18 and TRBJ2-3, with 9 bases that match TRBD2. Germline V gene sequence: CDR1 KGHSH, CDR2 LQKENI. V was clipped by 3 bases and J by 6 bases; unmatched bases: 10. The CDR3 contains 16 residues.

The chain links TRBV30 to TRBJ1-3; the match to TRBD1 covers 8 bases. Trimming at V came to 0 bases and at J to 0 bases, leaving 10 bases not matched to a gene. Germline lookup yields CDR1 GTSNPN and CDR2 SVGIG (reference sequence). The CDR3 sequence is 18 residues long. Here the CDR3 reads CAWSVRGDRRNSGNTIYF. The CDR3, as DNA: TGTGCCTGGAGTGTACGTGGGGACAGGCGAAACTCTGGAAACACCATATATTTT.

The chain links TRBV28 to TRBJ1-5, with TRBD1 matching 11 bases. J gave up 6 bases and V 0 bases, and 1 base lay outside the gene matches. The CDR3 consists of 15 residues. CDR1 is MDHEN and CDR2 is SYDVKM in the germline V gene. For the CDR3, the DNA is TGTGCCAGCAGTTTATGGGACAGGGGGCGTCAGCCCCAGCATTTT. This codes for CASSLWDRGRQPQHF.